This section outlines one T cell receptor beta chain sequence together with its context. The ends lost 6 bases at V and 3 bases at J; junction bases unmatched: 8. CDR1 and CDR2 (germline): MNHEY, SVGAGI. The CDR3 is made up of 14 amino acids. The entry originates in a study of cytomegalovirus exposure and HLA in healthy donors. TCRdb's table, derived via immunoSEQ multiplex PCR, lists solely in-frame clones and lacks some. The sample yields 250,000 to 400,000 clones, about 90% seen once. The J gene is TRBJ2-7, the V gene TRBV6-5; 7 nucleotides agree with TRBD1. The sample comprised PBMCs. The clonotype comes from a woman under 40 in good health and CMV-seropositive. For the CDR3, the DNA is TGTGCCAGCAGCTACACCGGGACAGACTACGAGCAGTACTTC. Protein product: CASSYTGTDYEQYF.